This TCR beta chain is drawn from a study of blood T cell repertoires in COVID-19. Overall study: T cells, B-cell-depleted T cells, or PBMCs supplied cDNA or gDNA.

Germline CDR1 and CDR2: SGHTA and FQGNSA. The V end lost 5 bases, the J end lost 9 bases, and 15 bases lay between the germline ends. CDR3 length: 13 residues. The data were produced by immunoSEQ multiplex PCR, yet TCRdb's version contains in-frame clones alone and is incomplete. The data show approximately 330,000 clones, roughly 89% seen once. This clone was picked up one time. Sequenced material: peripheral blood. This clonotype originated in a man aged 25 to 45 with COVID-19, enrolled during active disease. The chain links TRBV7-2 to TRBJ2-3, with no clear D. In DNA, the CDR3 is TGTGCCAGCAGCCTGAGACGGAAGGAGACGCAGTATTTT. Residues: CASSLRRKETQYF.